This TCR beta chain came from a study of blood T cell repertoires in COVID-19. Study-wide context: COVID-19 samples, acute and convalescent, were from the United States, Italy and Spain. The cDNA or gDNA used as material had been derived from T cells, B-cell-depleted T cells, or PBMCs.

This clone was observed a few times. Germline CDR1 reads LNHDA; CDR2 reads SQIVND (reference sequence). The CDR3 is 14 amino acids. V was pared by 8 bases and J by 4 bases, with 9 bases of the junction left unmatched. Under the authors' procedure: For nucleated cells, counts were estimated from reference gene primer amplification. Only in-frame clones appear in the TCRdb table, and some are missing; sequencing was by immunoSEQ multiplex PCR. The DNA was the basis for D and trimming; V, J and clone size are from that table. The sample lists some 98,000 clones, roughly 80% seen once, with roughly 19% in the top ten.

This TCR was sampled from a human donor in a cohort sampled during active COVID-19. Specimen: peripheral blood. The rearrangement links TRBV19 to TRBJ2-7; 9 bases are shared with TRBD1. The CDR3 sequence: CASPPGTGRYEQYF. Written as DNA, the CDR3 is TGTGCCAGTCCCCCCGGGACAGGGAGGTACGAGCAGTACTTC.